The 5 T cell receptor beta chains reported below all come from one sample, sequenced in a study of graft-versus-host responses after intestinal transplantation. These receptors' antigens are unknown. Profiling relied on immunoSEQ multiplex PCR, and the TCRdb table lists in-frame clones only, not all of them. The table includes about 36,000 clones, less than 95% detected once. Sequencing used unstimulated CD4+ T cells sorted from spleen or lymph node cells, obtained before transplant. The receptor set was obtained from a human donor who was the organ donor for an intestinal transplant.

The V gene is TRBV5-5, the J gene TRBJ2-1, with D unclear. The V gene lost 1 base and the J gene lost 5 bases, with 10 bases spanning the gap. Germline V lookup: CDR1 SGHKS, CDR2 YYEKEE (reference sequence). The CDR3 length is 14 residues. Here the CDR3 DNA reads TGTGCCAGCAGCTTGAGACTGCATAACAATGAGCAGTTCTTC. This gives the protein CASSLRLHNNEQFF.

The chain combines TRBV2 with TRBJ1-2, with 10 bases aligning to TRBD1. Trimming removed 6 bases from V and 3 bases from J; junction bases left unmatched: 4. Germline V gene sequence: CDR1 SNHLY, CDR2 FYNNEI. The CDR3 consists of 14 residues. The CDR3 spells CASRGGQGDYGYTF. The DNA of the CDR3 is TGTGCCAGCAGGGGAGGACAGGGGGACTATGGCTACACCTTC.

The chain links TRBV5-1 to TRBJ2-3; 8 bases align to TRBD1. The V gene's germline CDR1 is SGHRS and CDR2 YFSETQ. The junction had 3 bases not matched to a gene; V was cut back by 0 bases and J by 6 bases. The CDR3 loop spans 14 amino acids. The CDR3 DNA follows: TGCGCCAGCAGCTTGGCGAACAGGGGGGATACGCAGTATTTT. Translation gives CASSLANRGDTQYF.

This chain joins TRBV28 and TRBJ1-6; D is undetermined. CDR1 and CDR2 (germline): MDHEN, SYDVKM. The CDR3 is made up of 14 amino acids. Trimming took off 6 bases at V and 4 bases at J, with 10 bases between the two ends. CDR3 nucleotides: TGTGCCAGCAGGTCTCCCGGGTATAATTCACCCCTCCACTTT. Its translation is CASRSPGYNSPLHF.

This chain joins TRBV7-8 and TRBJ2-7; 11 bases fit TRBD1. This CDR3 comprises 18 residues. Per the germline V gene, CDR1 is SGHVS and CDR2 is FQNEAQ. V was pared by 2 bases and J by 3 bases, with 12 bases of the junction left unmatched. CDR3 loop: CASSLQEVVGTGGYEQYF. The CDR3, as DNA: TGTGCCAGCAGCTTACAGGAGGTTGTTGGGACAGGGGGCTACGAGCAGTACTTC. The whole variable domain, remainder taken from reference TRBV7-8 and TRBJ2-7, is GAGVSQSPRYKVAKRGQDVALRCDPISGHVSLFWYQQALGQGPEFLTYFQNEAQLDKSGLPSDRFFAERPEGSVSTLKIQRTQQEDSAVYLCASSLQEVVGTGGYEQYFGPGTRLTVT.